The 8 T cell receptor beta chains below all came from one sample that was sequenced in a study of pediatric ulcerative colitis. The method was immunoSEQ multiplex PCR; TCRdb's version includes in-frame clones alone and lacks a portion of them. The data hold about 64,000 clones, with over 70% observed a single time. Sequencing input: blood. These receptors came from a boy between 10 and 17 years old with moderate ulcerative colitis.

The chain employs TRBV5-1 and TRBJ1-1; D is ambiguous. This CDR3 spans 13 amino acids. Trimming shortened V by 3 bases and J by 6 bases, and 12 bases separated the two germline ends. Germline CDR1 SGHRS, CDR2 YFSETQ. The CDR3: CASSWTTGPEAFF. CDR3 coding DNA: TGCGCCAGCAGCTGGACCACCGGGCCTGAAGCTTTCTTT.

The chain recombines TRBV6-5 with TRBJ1-2; D not resolved. V lost 6 bases and J 0 bases, leaving 11 bases between the germline ends. The CDR3 is 14 residues long. The germline V gene has CDR1 MNHEY and CDR2 SVGAGI. The CDR3 DNA follows: TGTGCCAGCAGCCCCGCCGGGGCTAACTATGGCTACACCTTC. Protein product: CASSPAGANYGYTF.

The chain uses TRBV7-2 and TRBJ2-7; tentative D call: TRBD1 (6 bases). V lost 2 bases and J 3 bases, leaving 8 bases between the germline ends. This CDR3 comprises 13 residues. Germline CDR1 reads SGHTA; CDR2 reads FQGNSA. The CDR3 bases are TGTGCCAGCAGCTTACAACAGGGCTACGAGCAGTACTTC. Translated: CASSLQQGYEQYF.

The rearrangement links TRBV7-7 to TRBJ2-7; tentatively, D is TRBD2 (5 bases). Germline assignment: CDR1 SSHAT and CDR2 FNYEAQ (reference sequence). The CDR3 has 12 amino acids. The germline V and J ends were trimmed by 5 bases and 6 bases, with 11 bases remaining between them. This chain's CDR3 is CASSGLGSEQYF. The CDR3 nucleotides are TGTGCCAGCAGCGGTCTGGGGAGCGAGCAGTACTTC.

CDR3 loop: CASSWQGLSAEAFF. CDR3 DNA: TGTGCCAGCAGCTGGCAGGGGCTGAGCGCTGAAGCTTTCTTT. The chain employs TRBV5-6 and TRBJ1-1; TRBD1 might be the D (6 bases). V gave up 3 bases and J gave up 6 bases, with 15 bases separating them. Germline V gene lookup returns CDR1 SGHDT and CDR2 YYEEEE. The CDR3 spans 14 residues.

This chain links TRBV10-3 with TRBJ2-5, with TRBD1 identical over 10 bases. The CDR3 runs to 16 residues. Trimming took 4 bases from V and 2 from J; bases not matched to a gene: 7. The germline V gene has CDR1 ENHRY and CDR2 SYGVKD. Written as DNA, the CDR3 is TGTGCCATCAGTGCCAAGGACAGGGGGATACAAGAGACCCAGTACTTC. Its protein is CAISAKDRGIQETQYF.

The chain couples TRBV19 to TRBJ1-4, with 10 nucleotides matching TRBD1. The CDR3 contains 18 residues. Germline-derived CDR1 and CDR2 are LNHDA and SQIVND (reference sequence). Trimming cost V 6 bases and J 8 bases; bases outside gene matches: 18. The chain's CDR3 is CASRSSPGTGARFEKLFF. The CDR3 DNA reads TGTGCCAGTAGATCGAGTCCCGGGACAGGGGCTCGATTCGAAAAACTGTTTTTT.

V is TRBV6-5 and J is TRBJ1-5; 8 nucleotides match TRBD1. CDR3 length equals 15 residues. Germline CDR1 reads MNHEY; CDR2 reads SVGAGI. The ends lost 4 bases at V and 2 bases at J; junction bases unmatched: 4. The CDR3 DNA follows: TGTGCCAGCAGTTCTGACAGGGGACGCAATCAGCCCCAGCATTTT. Amino acids: CASSSDRGRNQPQHF.